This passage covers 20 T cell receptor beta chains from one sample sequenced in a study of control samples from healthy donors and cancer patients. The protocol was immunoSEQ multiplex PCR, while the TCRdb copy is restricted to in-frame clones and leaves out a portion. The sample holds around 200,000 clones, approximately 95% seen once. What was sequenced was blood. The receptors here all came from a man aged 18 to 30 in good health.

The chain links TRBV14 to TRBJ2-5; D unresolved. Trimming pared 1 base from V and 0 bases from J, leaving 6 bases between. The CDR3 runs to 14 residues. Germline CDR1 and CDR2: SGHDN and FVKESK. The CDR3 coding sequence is TGTGCCAGCAGCCAAGCCCCGGACCAAGAGACCCAGTACTTC. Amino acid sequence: CASSQAPDQETQYF. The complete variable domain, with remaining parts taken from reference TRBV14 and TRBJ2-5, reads EAGVTQFPSHSVIEKGQTVTLRCDPISGHDNLYWYRRVMGKEIKFLLHFVKESKQDESGMPNNRFLAERTGGTYSTLKVQPAELEDSGVYFCASSQAPDQETQYFGPGTRLLVL.

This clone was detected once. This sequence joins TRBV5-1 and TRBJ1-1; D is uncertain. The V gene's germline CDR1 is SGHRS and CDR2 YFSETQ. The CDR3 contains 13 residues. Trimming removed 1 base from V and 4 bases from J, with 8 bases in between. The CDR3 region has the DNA TGCGCCAGCAGCTTGTCAATCGCCACTGAAGCTTTCTTT. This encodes CASSLSIATEAFF.

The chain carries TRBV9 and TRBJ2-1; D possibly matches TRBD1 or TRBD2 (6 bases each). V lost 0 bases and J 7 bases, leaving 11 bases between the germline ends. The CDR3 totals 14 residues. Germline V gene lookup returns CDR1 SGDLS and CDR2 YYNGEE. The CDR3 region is CASSVAGAGNEQFF. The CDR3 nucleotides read TGTGCCAGCAGCGTAGCGGGGGCGGGGAATGAGCAGTTCTTC.

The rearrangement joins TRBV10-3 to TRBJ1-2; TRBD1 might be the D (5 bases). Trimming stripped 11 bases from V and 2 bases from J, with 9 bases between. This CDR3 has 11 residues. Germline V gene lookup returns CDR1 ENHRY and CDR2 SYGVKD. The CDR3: CASRANYGYTF. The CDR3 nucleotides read TGTGCCTCCAGGGCCAACTATGGCTACACCTTC.

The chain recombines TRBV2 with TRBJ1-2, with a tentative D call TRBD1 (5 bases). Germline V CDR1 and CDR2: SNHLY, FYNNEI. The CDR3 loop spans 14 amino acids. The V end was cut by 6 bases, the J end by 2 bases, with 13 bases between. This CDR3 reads CASSAWTLNYGYTF. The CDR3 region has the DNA TGTGCCAGCAGCGCCTGGACACTGAACTATGGCTACACCTTC.

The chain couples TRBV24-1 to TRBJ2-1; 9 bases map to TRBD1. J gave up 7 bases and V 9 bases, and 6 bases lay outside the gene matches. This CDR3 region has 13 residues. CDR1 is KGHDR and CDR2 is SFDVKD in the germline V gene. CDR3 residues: CATGDRVKNEQFF. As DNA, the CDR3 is TGTGCCACCGGGGACAGGGTCAAGAATGAGCAGTTCTTC.

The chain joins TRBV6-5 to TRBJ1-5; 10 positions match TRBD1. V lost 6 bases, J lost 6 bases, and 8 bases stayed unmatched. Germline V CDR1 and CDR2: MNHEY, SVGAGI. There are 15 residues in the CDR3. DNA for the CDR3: TGTGCCAGCAGGGGACAGGGGAAAGGGGGTCAGCCCCAGCATTTT. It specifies CASRGQGKGGQPQHF.

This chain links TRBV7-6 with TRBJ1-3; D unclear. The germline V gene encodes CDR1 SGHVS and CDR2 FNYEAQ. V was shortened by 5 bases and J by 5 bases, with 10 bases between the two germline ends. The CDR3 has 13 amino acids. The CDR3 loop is CASSPTPRNTIYF. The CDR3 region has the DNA TGTGCCAGCAGCCCTACCCCTCGAAACACCATATATTTT. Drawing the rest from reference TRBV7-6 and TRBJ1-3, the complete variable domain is GAGVSQSPRYKVTKRGQDVALRCDPISGHVSLYWYRQALGQGPEFLTYFNYEAQQDKSGLPNDRFSAERPEGSISTLTIQRTEQRDSAMYRCASSPTPRNTIYFGEGSWLTVV.

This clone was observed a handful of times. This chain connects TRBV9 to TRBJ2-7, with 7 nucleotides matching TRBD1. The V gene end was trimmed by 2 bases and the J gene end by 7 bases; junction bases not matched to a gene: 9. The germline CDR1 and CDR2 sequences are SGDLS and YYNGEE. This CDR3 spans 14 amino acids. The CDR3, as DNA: TGTGCCAGCAGCGTCCACCAAAACAGGGGAGAGCAGTACTTC. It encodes CASSVHQNRGEQYF.

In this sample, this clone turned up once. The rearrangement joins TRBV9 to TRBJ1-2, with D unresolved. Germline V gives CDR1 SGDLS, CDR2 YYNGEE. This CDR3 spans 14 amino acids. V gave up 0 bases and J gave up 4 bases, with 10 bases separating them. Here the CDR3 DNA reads TGTGCCAGCAGCGTAGGAGTGACACCCTATGGCTACACCTTC. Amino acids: CASSVGVTPYGYTF.

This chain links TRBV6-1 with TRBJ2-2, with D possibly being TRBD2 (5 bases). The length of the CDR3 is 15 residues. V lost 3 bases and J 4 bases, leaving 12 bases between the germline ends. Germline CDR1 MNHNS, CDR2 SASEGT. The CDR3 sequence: CASSDAGGITGELFF. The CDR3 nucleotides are TGTGCCAGCAGTGACGCAGGAGGAATCACCGGGGAGCTGTTTTTT.

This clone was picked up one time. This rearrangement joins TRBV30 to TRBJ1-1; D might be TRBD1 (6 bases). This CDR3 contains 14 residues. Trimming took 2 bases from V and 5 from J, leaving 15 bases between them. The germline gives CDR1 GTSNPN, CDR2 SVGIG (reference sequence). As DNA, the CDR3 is TGTGCCTGGAGTTCTACAGGGAGGGAGACTGAAGCTTTCTTT. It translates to CAWSSTGRETEAFF.

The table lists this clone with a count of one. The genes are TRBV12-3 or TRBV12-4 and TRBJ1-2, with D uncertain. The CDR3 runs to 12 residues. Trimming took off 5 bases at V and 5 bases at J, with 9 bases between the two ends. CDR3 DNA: TGTGCCAGCAGTCCGGGTGTGTATGGCTACACCTTC. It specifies CASSPGVYGYTF.

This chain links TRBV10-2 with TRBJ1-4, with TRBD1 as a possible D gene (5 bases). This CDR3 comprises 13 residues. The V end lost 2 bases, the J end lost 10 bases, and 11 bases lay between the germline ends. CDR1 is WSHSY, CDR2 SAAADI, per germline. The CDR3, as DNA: TGCGCCAGCAGTGAGGGGGGGGAGGGAAAACTGTTTTTT. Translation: CASSEGGEGKLFF.

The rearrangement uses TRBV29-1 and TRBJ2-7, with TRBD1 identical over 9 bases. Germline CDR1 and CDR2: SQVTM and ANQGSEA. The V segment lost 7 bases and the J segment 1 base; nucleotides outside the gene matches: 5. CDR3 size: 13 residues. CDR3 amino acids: CSARQGGSYEQYF. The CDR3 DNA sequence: TGCAGCGCTAGACAGGGGGGTTCCTACGAGCAGTACTTC.

The CDR3 DNA follows: TGTGCCAGCATAGAGGGGGGGCGGACTGAAGCTTTCTTT. The encoded protein is CASIEGGRTEAFF. This chain uses TRBV6-5 with TRBJ1-1, with D possibly TRBD1 on 6 matching bases. Looked up from germline, CDR1 is MNHEY and CDR2 is SVGAGI. The CDR3 runs to 13 residues. Deletions cut 7 bases from V and 5 bases from J, with 14 bases between.

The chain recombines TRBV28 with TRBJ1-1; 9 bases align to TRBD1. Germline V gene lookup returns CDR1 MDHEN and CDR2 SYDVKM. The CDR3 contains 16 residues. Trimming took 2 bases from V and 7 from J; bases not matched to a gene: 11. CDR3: CASSLVGQGRLGEAFF. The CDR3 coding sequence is TGTGCCAGCAGTTTAGTCGGACAGGGGCGCTTGGGTGAAGCTTTCTTT.

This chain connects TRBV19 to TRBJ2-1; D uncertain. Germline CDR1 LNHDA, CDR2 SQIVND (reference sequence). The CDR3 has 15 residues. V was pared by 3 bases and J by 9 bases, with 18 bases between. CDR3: CASSIDLDRVSEQFF. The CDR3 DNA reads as TGTGCCAGTAGTATTGATCTAGATCGAGTCAGTGAGCAGTTCTTC.

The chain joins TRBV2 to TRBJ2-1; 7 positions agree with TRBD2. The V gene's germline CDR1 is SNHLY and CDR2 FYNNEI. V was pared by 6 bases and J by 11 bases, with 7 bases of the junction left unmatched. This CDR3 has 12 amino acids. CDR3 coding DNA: TGTGCCAGCAGGCTTGGGGGGGGGAAGCAGTTCTTC. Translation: CASRLGGGKQFF.

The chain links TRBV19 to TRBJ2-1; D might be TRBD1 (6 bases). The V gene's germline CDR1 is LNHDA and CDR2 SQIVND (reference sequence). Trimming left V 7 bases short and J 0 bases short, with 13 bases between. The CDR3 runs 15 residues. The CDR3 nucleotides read TGTGCCAGTACCCTGACAGGCTACTCCTACAATGAGCAGTTCTTC. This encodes CASTLTGYSYNEQFF.